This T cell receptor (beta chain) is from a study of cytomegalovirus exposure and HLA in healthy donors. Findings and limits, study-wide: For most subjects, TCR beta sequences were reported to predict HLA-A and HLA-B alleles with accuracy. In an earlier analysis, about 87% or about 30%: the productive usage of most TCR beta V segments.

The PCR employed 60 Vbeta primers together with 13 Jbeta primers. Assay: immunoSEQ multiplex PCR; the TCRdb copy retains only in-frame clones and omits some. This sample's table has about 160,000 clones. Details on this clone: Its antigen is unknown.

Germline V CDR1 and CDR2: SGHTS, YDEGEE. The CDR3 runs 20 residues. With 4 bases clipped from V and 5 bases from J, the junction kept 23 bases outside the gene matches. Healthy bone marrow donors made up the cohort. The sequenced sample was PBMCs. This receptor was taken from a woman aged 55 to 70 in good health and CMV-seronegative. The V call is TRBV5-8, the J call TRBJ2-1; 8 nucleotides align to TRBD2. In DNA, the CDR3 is TGTGCCAGCAGCCCCCACTCAAAGCGGGAGAGGCCCCCAGCTAACAATGAGCAGTTCTTC. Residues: CASSPHSKRERPPANNEQFF. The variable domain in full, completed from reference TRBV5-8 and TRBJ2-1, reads EAGVTQSPTHLIKTRGQQATLRCSPISGHTSVYWYQQALGLGLQFLLWYDEGEERNRGNFPPRFSGRQFPNYSSELNVNALELEDSALYLCASSPHSKRERPPANNEQFFGPGTRLTVL.